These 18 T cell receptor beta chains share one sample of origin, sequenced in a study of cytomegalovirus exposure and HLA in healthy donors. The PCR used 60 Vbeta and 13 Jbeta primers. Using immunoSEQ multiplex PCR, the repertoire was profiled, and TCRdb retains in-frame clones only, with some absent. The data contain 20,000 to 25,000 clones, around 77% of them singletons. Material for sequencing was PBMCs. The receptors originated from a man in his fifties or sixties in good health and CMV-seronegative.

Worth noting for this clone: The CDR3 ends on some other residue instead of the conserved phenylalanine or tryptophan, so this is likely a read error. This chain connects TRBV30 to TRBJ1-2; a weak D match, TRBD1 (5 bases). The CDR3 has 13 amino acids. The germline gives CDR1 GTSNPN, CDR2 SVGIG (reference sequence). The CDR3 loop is CAWSEGYGYGYTL. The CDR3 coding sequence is TGCGCCTGGAGTGAGGGGTACGGCTATGGCTACACCCTC.

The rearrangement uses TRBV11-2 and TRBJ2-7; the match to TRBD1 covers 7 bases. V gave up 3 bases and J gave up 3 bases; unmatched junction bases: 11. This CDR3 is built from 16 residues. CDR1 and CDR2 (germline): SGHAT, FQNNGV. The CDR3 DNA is TGTGCCAGCAGCTTCAAACCCGGGACAGAAAACTACGAGCAGTACTTC. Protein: CASSFKPGTENYEQYF. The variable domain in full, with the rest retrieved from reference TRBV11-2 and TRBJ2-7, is EAGVAQSPRYKIIEKRQSVAFWCNPISGHATLYWYQQILGQGPKLLIQFQNNGVVDDSQLPKDRFSAERLKGVDSTLKIQPAKLEDSAVYLCASSFKPGTENYEQYFGPGTRLTVT.

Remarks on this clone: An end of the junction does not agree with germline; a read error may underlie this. CDR3 residues: CSSSLGTGKYSPLHF. The CDR3 DNA is TGTTCCAGCAGCTTAGGGACAGGGAAGTATTCACCCCTCCACTTT. The V gene is TRBV7-9, the J gene TRBJ1-6; 9 positions match TRBD1. This CDR3 comprises 15 residues. Germline assignment: CDR1 SEHNR and CDR2 FQNEAQ (reference sequence).

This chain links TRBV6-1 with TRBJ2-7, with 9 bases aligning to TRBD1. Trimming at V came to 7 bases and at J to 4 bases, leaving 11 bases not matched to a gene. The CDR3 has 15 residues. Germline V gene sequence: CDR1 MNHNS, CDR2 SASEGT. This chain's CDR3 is CASTYSGQGVYEQYF. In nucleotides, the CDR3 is TGTGCCAGCACCTATTCGGGACAGGGAGTGTACGAGCAGTACTTC.

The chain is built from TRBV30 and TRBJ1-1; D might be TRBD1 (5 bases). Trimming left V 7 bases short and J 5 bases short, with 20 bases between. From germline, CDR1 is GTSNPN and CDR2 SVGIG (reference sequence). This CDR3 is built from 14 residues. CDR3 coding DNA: TGTGCCTCCGCTTCAGGGTCGGGGAGGACTGAAGCTTTCTTT. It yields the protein CASASGSGRTEAFF. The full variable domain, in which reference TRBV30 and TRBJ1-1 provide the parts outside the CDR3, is SQTIHQWPATLVQPVGSPLSLECTVEGTSNPNLYWYRQAAGRGLQLLFYSVGIGQISSEVPQNLSASRPQDRQFILSSKKLLLSDSGFYLCASASGSGRTEAFFGQGTRLTVV.

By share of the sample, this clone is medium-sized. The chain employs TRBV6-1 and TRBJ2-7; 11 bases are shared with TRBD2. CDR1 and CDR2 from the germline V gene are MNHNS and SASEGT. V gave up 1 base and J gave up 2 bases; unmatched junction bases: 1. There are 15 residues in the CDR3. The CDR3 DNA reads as TGTGCCAGCAGTGAAGAGGGACTAGCGGCCTACGAGCAGTACTTC. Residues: CASSEEGLAAYEQYF.

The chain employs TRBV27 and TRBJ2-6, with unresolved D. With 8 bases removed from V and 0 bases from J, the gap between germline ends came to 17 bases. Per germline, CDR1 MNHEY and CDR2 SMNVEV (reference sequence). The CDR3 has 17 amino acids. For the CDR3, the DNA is TGTGCCAGCGGCCCCAAACAGTACAGCTCTGGGGCCAACGTCCTGACTTTC. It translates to CASGPKQYSSGANVLTF.

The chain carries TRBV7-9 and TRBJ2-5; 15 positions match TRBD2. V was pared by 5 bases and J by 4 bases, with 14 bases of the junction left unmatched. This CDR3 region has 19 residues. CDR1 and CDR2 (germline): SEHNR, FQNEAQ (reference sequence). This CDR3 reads CASSGRTSGGAIGGETQYF. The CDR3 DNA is TGTGCCAGCAGCGGTAGGACTAGCGGGGGGGCCATTGGAGGAGAGACCCAGTACTTC.

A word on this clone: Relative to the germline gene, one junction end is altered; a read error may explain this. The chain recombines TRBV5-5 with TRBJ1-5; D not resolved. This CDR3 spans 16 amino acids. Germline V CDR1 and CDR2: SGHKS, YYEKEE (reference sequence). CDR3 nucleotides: TGTGCCCGCAGCGAGAGCCTCATAGACCGGGATCAGCCCCAGCATTTT. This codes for CARSESLIDRDQPQHF.

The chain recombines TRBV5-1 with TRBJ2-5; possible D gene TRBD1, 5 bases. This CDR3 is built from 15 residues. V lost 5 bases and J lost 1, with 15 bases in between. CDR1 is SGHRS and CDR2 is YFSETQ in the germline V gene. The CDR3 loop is CASSRTKGSQETQYF. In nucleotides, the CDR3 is TGCGCCAGCAGTCGGACCAAGGGGTCCCAAGAGACCCAGTACTTC.

This CDR3 reads CASSPQGHSGETQYF. Here the CDR3 DNA reads TGTGCCAGCTCACCACAAGGACATTCAGGAGAGACCCAGTACTTC. The chain employs TRBV18 and TRBJ2-5; the D gene is possibly TRBD1 (5 bases). The germline V gene encodes CDR1 KGHSH and CDR2 LQKENI. The CDR3 totals 15 residues. V was shortened by 1 base and J by 4 bases, with 13 bases between the two germline ends.

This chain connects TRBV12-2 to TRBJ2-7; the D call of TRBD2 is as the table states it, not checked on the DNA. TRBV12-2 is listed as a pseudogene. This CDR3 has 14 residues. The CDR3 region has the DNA TGTGCAAGTCTCCTTACTAGCACTAGCTACGAGCAGTACTTC. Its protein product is CASLLTSTSYEQYF.

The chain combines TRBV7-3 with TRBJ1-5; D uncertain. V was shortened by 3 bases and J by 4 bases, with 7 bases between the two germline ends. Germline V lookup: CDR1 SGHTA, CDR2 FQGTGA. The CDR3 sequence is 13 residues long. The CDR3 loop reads CASSFERNQPQHF. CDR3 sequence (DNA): TGTGCCAGCAGCTTTGAGAGAAATCAGCCCCAGCATTTT.

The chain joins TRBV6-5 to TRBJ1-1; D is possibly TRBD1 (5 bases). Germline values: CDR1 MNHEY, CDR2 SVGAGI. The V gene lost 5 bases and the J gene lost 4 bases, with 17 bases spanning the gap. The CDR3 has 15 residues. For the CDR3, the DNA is TGTGCCAGCAGTCTCCCCAGGGCGGGGAGCACTGAAGCTTTCTTT. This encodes CASSLPRAGSTEAFF.

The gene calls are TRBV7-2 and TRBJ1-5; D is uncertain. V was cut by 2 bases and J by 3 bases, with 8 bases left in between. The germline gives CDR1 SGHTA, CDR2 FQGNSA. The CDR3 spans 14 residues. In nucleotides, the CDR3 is TGTGCCAGCAGCTTATCGCAGTCCAATCAGCCCCAGCATTTT. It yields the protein CASSLSQSNQPQHF. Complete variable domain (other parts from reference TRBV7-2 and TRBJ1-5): GAGVSQSPSNKVTEKGKDVELRCDPISGHTALYWYRQSLGQGLEFLIYFQGNSAPDKSGLPSDRFSAERTGGSVSTLTIQRTQQEDSAVYLCASSLSQSNQPQHFGDGTRLSIL.

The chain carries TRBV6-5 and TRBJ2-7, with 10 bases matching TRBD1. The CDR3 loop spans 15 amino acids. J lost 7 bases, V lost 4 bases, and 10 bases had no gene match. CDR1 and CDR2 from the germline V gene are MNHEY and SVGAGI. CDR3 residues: CASSSQGTGVREQYF. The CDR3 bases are TGTGCCAGCAGTTCCCAGGGGACAGGGGTGAGGGAGCAGTACTTC.

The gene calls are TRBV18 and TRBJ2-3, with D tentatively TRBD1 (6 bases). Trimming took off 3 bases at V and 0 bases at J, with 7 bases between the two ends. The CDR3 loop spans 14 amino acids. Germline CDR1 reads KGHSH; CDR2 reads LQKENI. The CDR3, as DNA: TGTGCCAGCTCACCCACAGGGAGCACAGATACGCAGTATTTT. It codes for CASSPTGSTDTQYF.

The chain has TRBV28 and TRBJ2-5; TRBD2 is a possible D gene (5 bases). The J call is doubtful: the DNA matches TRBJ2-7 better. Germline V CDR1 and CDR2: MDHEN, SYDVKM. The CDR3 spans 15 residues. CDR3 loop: CASSREGTISYEQYF. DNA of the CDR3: TGTGCCAGCAGCCGGGAAGGCACCATCTCCTACGAGCAGTACTTC.